These 14 T cell receptor beta chains were sequenced from one sample in a study of T-cell reconstitution after alpha-beta-depleted transplantation in children. Unique molecular identifiers were built into the TCRbeta library. TCRdb reprocessed the PCR reads via MiXCR and lists one record per CDR3 protein. The table has a few hundred thousand distinct CDR3 sequences, 11% seen once. The sample consisted of PBMCs from the stem cell graft donor, taken from the stem cell graft. The receptors shown here come from a human donor who donated a stem cell graft to a child with acute myeloid leukemia.

This chain links TRBV7-2 with TRBJ1-4; D is perhaps TRBD1 (5 bases). CDR3 length equals 14 residues. V was pared by 5 bases and J by 3 bases, with 10 bases between. Germline V lookup: CDR1 SGHTA, CDR2 FQGNSA. In DNA form, the CDR3 reads TGTGCCAGCAGCCCGTGGGGCTCTAATGAAAAACTGTTTTTT. This codes for CASSPWGSNEKLFF.

The chain carries TRBV6-1 and TRBJ2-2; unclear D gene. Germline lookup yields CDR1 MNHNS and CDR2 SASEGT. V lost 6 bases and J lost 1, with 6 bases in between. The CDR3 has 13 residues. CDR3 amino acids: CASRKGNTGELFF. The CDR3 bases are TGTGCCAGCAGGAAGGGGAACACCGGGGAGCTGTTTTTT.

Concerning this clonotype: The junction differs from germline at one of its ends, possibly a read error. V and J are TRBV5-6 and TRBJ2-1, with TRBD2 identical over 9 bases. Germline CDR1 and CDR2: SGHDT and YYEEEE. This CDR3 has 14 residues. DNA of the CDR3: TGTGCCAGCACCTTGGAGCGGGGGGCGGGTGAGCAGTTCTTC. It yields the protein CASTLERGAGEQFF.

This clonotype came up many times. The chain joins TRBV11-3 to TRBJ2-5; TRBD2 aligns across 9 bases. Germline values: CDR1 SGHNT, CDR2 YENEEA. The CDR3 has 18 amino acids. V gave up 3 bases and J gave up 2 bases; unmatched junction bases: 13. The CDR3 coding sequence is TGTGCCAGCAGCTTTTATAGAGGGGCTAGCGGGGATCAAGAGACCCAGTACTTC. As protein: CASSFYRGASGDQETQYF.

This clonotype was recorded many times. The chain couples TRBV7-6 to TRBJ2-1; 9 nucleotides line up with TRBD1. This CDR3 has 15 residues. With V trimmed by 1 base and J by 5 bases, 3 bases remained unmatched. The V gene's germline CDR1 is SGHVS and CDR2 FNYEAQ. The CDR3 bases are TGTGCCAGCAGCTTAGGATGGACAGGGGACAATGAGCAGTTCTTC. Protein: CASSLGWTGDNEQFF.

This clonotype was detected a few times. V gene TRBV12-3 or TRBV12-4 combines with J gene TRBJ2-1; D gene ambiguous. The germline V and J ends were trimmed by 2 bases and 8 bases, with 19 bases remaining between them. This CDR3 region has 16 residues. DNA of the CDR3: TGTGCCAGCAGTTTAACCATCCTAGAACCGGATCATGAGCAGTTCTTC. It specifies CASSLTILEPDHEQFF.

Ten or more counts support this clonotype. This sequence joins TRBV20-1 and TRBJ1-3, with TRBD1 matching 7 bases. The trim removed 2 bases at V and 2 bases at J, leaving 0 bases unmatched. The germline V gene has CDR1 DFQATT and CDR2 SNEGSKA (reference sequence). This CDR3 region has 13 residues. The CDR3 sequence: CSARQGAGNTIYF. Here the CDR3 DNA reads TGCAGTGCTAGACAGGGGGCTGGAAACACCATATATTTT.

A few counts support this clonotype. The gene calls are TRBV5-5 and TRBJ2-7, with 7 bases lining up with TRBD2. Trimming at V came to 3 bases and at J to 4 bases, leaving 7 bases not matched to a gene. Germline CDR1 reads SGHKS; CDR2 reads YYEKEE (reference sequence). The CDR3 is made up of 14 amino acids. This CDR3 is CASSSSSGIYEQYF. The CDR3 coding sequence is TGTGCCAGCAGCTCATCTAGCGGAATTTACGAGCAGTACTTC.

This clonotype was picked up many times. The rearrangement uses TRBV12-3 or TRBV12-4 and TRBJ2-3; D remains unclear. Trimming pared 6 bases from V and 7 bases from J, leaving 11 bases between. The CDR3 is 12 residues long. CDR3 residues: CASSNVGNTQYF. The DNA of the CDR3 is TGTGCCAGCAGCAACGTAGGGAATACGCAGTATTTT.

This clonotype showed up many times. The chain has TRBV15 and TRBJ2-3; perhaps TRBD2 as D (5 bases). Germline V gives CDR1 LNHNV, CDR2 YYDKDF (reference sequence). Trimming removed 3 bases from V and 2 bases from J, with 9 bases in between. The length of the CDR3 is 14 residues. CDR3 sequence: CATSRSGNTDTQYF. The DNA of the CDR3 is TGTGCCACCAGCAGGAGCGGCAACACAGATACGCAGTATTTT.

This clonotype was seen more than once but under ten times. This chain connects TRBV7-9 to TRBJ1-2, with 7 bases fitting TRBD1. V was pared by 7 bases and J by 6 bases, with 8 bases of the junction left unmatched. Per germline, CDR1 SEHNR and CDR2 FQNEAQ (reference sequence). This CDR3 spans 13 amino acids. The chain's CDR3 is CASIAGGGDGYTF. In DNA form, the CDR3 reads TGTGCCAGCATCGCAGGGGGTGGAGATGGCTACACCTTC. The full variable domain, with the rest looked up from reference TRBV7-9 and TRBJ1-2, is DTGVSQNPRHKITKRGQNVTFRCDPISEHNRLYWYRQTLGQGPEFLTYFQNEAQLEKSRLLSDRFSAERPKGSFSTLEIQRTEQGDSAMYLCASIAGGGDGYTFGSGTRLTVV.

The chain carries TRBV11-2 and TRBJ2-2, with 9 bases aligning to TRBD2. This CDR3 spans 15 amino acids. Germline V CDR1 and CDR2: SGHAT, FQNNGV. Losses at the gene ends were 5 bases for V and 4 bases for J; bases not matched to a gene: 5. As DNA, the CDR3 is TGTGCCAGCAGCCCGATAGCGGGAGTCACCGGGGAGCTGTTTTTT. Its protein is CASSPIAGVTGELFF.

This chain links TRBV7-9 with TRBJ2-5, with D unresolved. Per the germline V gene, CDR1 is SEHNR and CDR2 is FQNEAQ (reference sequence). V lost 6 bases and J lost 1, with 9 bases in between. The CDR3 covers 13 residues. The CDR3 nucleotides are TGTGCCAGCAGTCCTGCCGGCCAAGAGACCCAGTACTTC. As protein: CASSPAGQETQYF.

This clonotype was observed many times. The V gene is TRBV12-3 or TRBV12-4, the J gene TRBJ1-1; D not resolved. Trimming shortened V by 0 bases and J by 6 bases, and 8 bases separated the two germline ends. The CDR3 is made up of 13 amino acids. For the CDR3, the DNA is TGTGCCAGCAGTTTAGCCTCCGTATCTGAAGCTTTCTTT. This codes for CASSLASVSEAFF.